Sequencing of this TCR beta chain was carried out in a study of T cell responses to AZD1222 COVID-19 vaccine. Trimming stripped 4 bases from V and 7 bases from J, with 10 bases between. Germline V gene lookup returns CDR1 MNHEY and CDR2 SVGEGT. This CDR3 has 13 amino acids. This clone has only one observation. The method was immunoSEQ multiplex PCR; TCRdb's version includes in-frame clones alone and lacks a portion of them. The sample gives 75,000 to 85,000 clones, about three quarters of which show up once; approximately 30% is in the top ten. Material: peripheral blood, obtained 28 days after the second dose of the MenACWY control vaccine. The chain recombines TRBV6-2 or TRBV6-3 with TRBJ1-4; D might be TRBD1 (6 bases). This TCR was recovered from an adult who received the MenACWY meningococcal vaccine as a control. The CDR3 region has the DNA TGTGCCAGCAGTTCAGGGGCAGCTGAAAAACTGTTTTTT. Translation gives CASSSGAAEKLFF.